Below are 4 T cell receptor beta chains sequenced from a single sample in a study of blood T cell repertoires in COVID-19. The data were produced by immunoSEQ multiplex PCR, yet TCRdb's version contains in-frame clones alone and is incomplete. The sample consists of more than 350,000 clones, around nine tenths of them appearing once. Sequencing used PBMCs or T cells enriched from blood (not recorded which). Source of these receptors: a woman under 30 who had been exposed to COVID-19.

The V and J genes are TRBV24-1 and TRBJ2-5, with 8 nucleotides matching TRBD2. Germline V gene data show CDR1 as KGHDR and CDR2 as SFDVKD. The CDR3 extends over 14 amino acids. The V and J ends lost 7 bases and 4 bases, in that order; junction bases with no gene match: 7. Written as DNA, the CDR3 is TGTGCCACCAGCCCGGGACTAGAAATAGAGACCCAGTACTTC. Translating gives CATSPGLEIETQYF.

The genes are TRBV10-3 and TRBJ2-7, with TRBD1 identical over 9 bases. CDR1 ENHRY and CDR2 SYGVKD come from the germline V gene. The length of the CDR3 is 15 residues. J was trimmed by 7 bases and V by 6 bases; bases with no gene match: 13. Here the CDR3 reads CAISARQGGAVEQYF. CDR3 coding DNA: TGTGCCATCAGCGCCCGACAGGGGGGGGCCGTGGAGCAGTACTTC.

V usage is TRBV5-6 and J usage is TRBJ1-2; perhaps TRBD1 as D (5 bases). The CDR3 loop spans 12 amino acids. Looked up from germline, CDR1 is SGHDT and CDR2 is YYEEEE. Trimming left V 4 bases short and J 5 bases short, with 9 bases between. The CDR3: CASSPGTYGYTF. CDR3 nucleotide sequence: TGTGCCAGCAGCCCGGGGACTTATGGCTACACCTTC.

The V and J genes are TRBV7-6 and TRBJ2-1; 8 nucleotides match TRBD2. CDR1 and CDR2 (germline): SGHVS, FNYEAQ. Unmatched junction bases numbered 22, after V lost 5 bases and J lost 10 bases. This CDR3 is 18 amino acids long. This CDR3 is CASSQILWVAGHRWEQFF. As DNA, the CDR3 is TGTGCCAGCAGCCAAATTCTATGGGTAGCGGGACACCGTTGGGAGCAGTTCTTC. Using reference TRBV7-6 and TRBJ2-1 for the parts outside the CDR3, the full variable domain is GAGVSQSPRYKVTKRGQDVALRCDPISGHVSLYWYRQALGQGPEFLTYFNYEAQQDKSGLPNDRFSAERPEGSISTLTIQRTEQRDSAMYRCASSQILWVAGHRWEQFFGPGTRLTVL.